A single sample is the source of the 3 T cell receptor beta chains below, sequenced in a study of blood T cell repertoires in COVID-19. TCRdb's table, derived via immunoSEQ multiplex PCR, lists solely in-frame clones and lacks some. The sample lists 150,000 or so clones; about four fifths were seen once. Input material: PBMCs or T cells enriched from blood (not recorded which). The receptors come from a man in his forties or fifties who had recovered from COVID-19.

The rearrangement links TRBV11-1 to TRBJ2-5; D gene ambiguous. CDR1 SGHAT and CDR2 FQDESV come from the germline V gene (reference sequence). Trimming took off 4 bases at V and 4 bases at J, with 16 bases between the two ends. This CDR3 contains 15 residues. The CDR3 protein is CASSSPEGLGETQYF. CDR3 nucleotide sequence: TGTGCCAGCAGCTCCCCAGAAGGCCTAGGAGAGACCCAGTACTTC.

This chain links TRBV6-5 with TRBJ1-1; 8 bases align to TRBD1. The CDR3 consists of 15 residues. Trimming took 7 bases from V and 1 from J; bases not matched to a gene: 8. Germline-derived CDR1 and CDR2 are MNHEY and SVGAGI. The CDR3 loop is CASITMDRANTEAFF. CDR3 coding DNA: TGTGCCAGCATCACGATGGACAGGGCGAACACTGAAGCTTTCTTT.

The chain carries TRBV4-3 and TRBJ1-4; 9 nucleotides line up with TRBD1. The V gene end was trimmed by 0 bases and the J gene end by 8 bases; junction bases not matched to a gene: 10. CDR1 and CDR2 from the germline V gene are LGHNA and YSLEER. The CDR3 is 17 amino acids. DNA of the CDR3: TGCGCCAGCAGCCAAGACGGGGCGGGACAGGGTCAGGAAAAACTGTTTTTT. Translated, it gives CASSQDGAGQGQEKLFF.